The 29 T cell receptor beta chains given below trace back to one sample, sequenced in a study of blood T cell repertoires in COVID-19. The table came from immunoSEQ multiplex PCR; TCRdb's copy has only in-frame clones and leaves some out. The table lists some 100,000 clones, approximately 82% of them singletons. What was sequenced was peripheral blood. Source of these receptors: a man in his fifties with active or convalescent COVID-19.

The chain links TRBV19 to TRBJ2-5, with D maybe TRBD2 (5 bases). Trimming took off 4 bases at V and 3 bases at J, with 6 bases between the two ends. The CDR3 is 12 amino acids. Germline loops: CDR1 LNHDA, CDR2 SQIVND (reference sequence). CDR3 residues: CASSRGEETQYF. Written as DNA, the CDR3 is TGTGCCAGTAGTAGGGGAGAAGAGACCCAGTACTTC. The variable domain in full, completed from reference TRBV19 and TRBJ2-5, reads DGGITQSPKYLFRKEGQNVTLSCEQNLNHDAMYWYRQDPGQGLRLIYYSQIVNDFQKGDIAEGYSVSREKKESFPLTVTSAQKNPTAFYLCASSRGEETQYFGPGTRLLVL.

The CDR3 loop reads CASSLGGVTETQYF. CDR3 nucleotides: TGTGCCAGCAGCTTAGGGGGGGTAACAGAGACCCAGTACTTC. The chain uses TRBV7-9 and TRBJ2-5, with D possibly being TRBD2 (6 bases). Trimming took 1 base from V and 4 from J, leaving 10 bases between them. The CDR3 is made up of 14 amino acids. Germline CDR1 SEHNR, CDR2 FQNEAQ (reference sequence).

The J gene is TRBJ2-1, the V gene TRBV5-5; 12 nucleotides match TRBD2. With 3 bases clipped from V and 3 bases from J, the junction kept 4 bases outside the gene matches. Germline V gene data show CDR1 as SGHKS and CDR2 as YYEKEE (reference sequence). The CDR3 is 16 residues long. The CDR3 DNA is TGTGCCAGCAGCTCCTTACTAGCGGGGGGCTACAATGAGCAGTTCTTC. It specifies CASSSLLAGGYNEQFF.

This rearrangement joins TRBV6-6 to TRBJ1-5; 10 bases align to TRBD1. Trimming removed 2 bases from V and 5 bases from J; junction bases left unmatched: 0. The length of the CDR3 is 14 residues. Germline V gives CDR1 MNHNY, CDR2 SVGAGI (reference sequence). In nucleotides, the CDR3 is TGTGCCAGCAGTTACGGGACAGGGGATCAGCCCCAGCATTTT. This sequence encodes CASSYGTGDQPQHF.

Here the CDR3 reads CAWKAGVETQYF. As DNA, the CDR3 is TGTGCCTGGAAAGCGGGGGTGGAGACCCAGTACTTC. The rearrangement joins TRBV30 to TRBJ2-5, with 8 bases identical to TRBD2. This CDR3 region has 12 residues. The germline V gene has CDR1 GTSNPN and CDR2 SVGIG (reference sequence). V gave up 4 bases and J gave up 5 bases; unmatched junction bases: 3.

The V gene is TRBV3-1 (or the pseudogene TRBV3-2), the J gene TRBJ2-3; 9 nucleotides align to TRBD1. The CDR3 runs 19 residues. CDR1 and CDR2 from the germline V gene are LGHDT and YNNKEL (reference sequence). J gave up 1 base and V 0 bases, and 11 bases lay outside the gene matches. CDR3 coding DNA: TGTGCCAGCAGCCAAGAGAGAATTACAGGGGGCTGGGGCACAGATACGCAGTATTTT. Amino acid sequence: CASSQERITGGWGTDTQYF.

The chain employs TRBV6-1 and TRBJ2-7; D may be TRBD1 (6 bases). The length of the CDR3 is 14 residues. Germline V gene sequence: CDR1 MNHNS, CDR2 SASEGT. The ends were cut back, 1 base at V and 9 bases at J, with 16 bases in the middle. CDR3 in amino acids: CASSEGGTLRGQYV. For the CDR3, the DNA is TGTGCCAGCAGTGAAGGGGGGACACTACGGGGGCAGTACGTC.

This clone appeared once. The chain is built from TRBV5-1 and TRBJ2-1; 8 nucleotides match TRBD1. The V gene end was trimmed by 0 bases and the J gene end by 7 bases; junction bases not matched to a gene: 3. Looked up from germline, CDR1 is SGHRS and CDR2 is YFSETQ. This CDR3 comprises 14 residues. For the CDR3, the DNA is TGCGCCAGCAGCTTGGGGCAGGGGGCGAATGAGCAGTTCTTC. Its translation: CASSLGQGANEQFF.

The chain combines TRBV9 with TRBJ2-3; the D gene is possibly TRBD1 (6 bases). There are 15 residues in the CDR3. In germline, CDR1 is SGDLS, CDR2 YYNGEE. The V end was cut by 0 bases, the J end by 1 base, with 9 bases between. For the CDR3, the DNA is TGTGCCAGCAGCGTAGTTCCAGGGGGCACAGATACGCAGTATTTT. It translates to CASSVVPGGTDTQYF.

The sample holds a few counts of this clone. This chain links TRBV5-5 with TRBJ1-1; the D is unclear. Germline CDR1 SGHKS, CDR2 YYEKEE (reference sequence). V lost 0 bases to trimming and J lost 3 bases, with 9 bases between them. The CDR3 has 14 residues. In DNA form, the CDR3 reads TGTGCCAGCAGCTTGGGCAGAACGTACACTGAAGCTTTCTTT. Amino acids: CASSLGRTYTEAFF. Supplemented by reference TRBV5-5 and TRBJ1-1, the full variable domain reads DAGVTQSPTHLIKTRGQQVTLRCSPISGHKSVSWYQQVLGQGPQFIFQYYEKEERGRGNFPDRFSARQFPNYSSELNVNALLLGDSALYLCASSLGRTYTEAFFGQGTRLTVV.

The CDR3 nucleotides read TGTGCCAGCAGTCCTCAGGTTTATAGCAATCAGCCCCAGCATTTT. Translated, it gives CASSPQVYSNQPQHF. The V gene is TRBV28, the J gene TRBJ1-5, with no clear D. This CDR3 comprises 15 residues. Germline CDR1 and CDR2: MDHEN and SYDVKM. V lost 5 bases, J lost 0 bases, and 11 bases lay in between.

This chain connects TRBV10-3 to TRBJ1-1; D ambiguous. The CDR3 is 13 residues long. V gave up 2 bases and J gave up 1 base, with 5 bases separating them. Germline loops: CDR1 ENHRY, CDR2 SYGVKD. CDR3 DNA sequence: TGTGCCATCAGTGAGCCACAGAACACTGAAGCTTTCTTT. Amino acid sequence: CAISEPQNTEAFF.

The chain carries TRBV24-1 and TRBJ2-5, with 10 bases lining up with TRBD2. The length of the CDR3 is 18 residues. Trimming took 0 bases from V and 0 from J; bases not matched to a gene: 6. Per the germline V gene, CDR1 is KGHDR and CDR2 is SFDVKD. The CDR3 DNA reads as TGTGCCACCAGTGATTTGAAACTAGCGGGGTATTACCAAGAGACCCAGTACTTC. It specifies CATSDLKLAGYYQETQYF.

This rearrangement joins TRBV6-5 to TRBJ1-6; 8 nucleotides agree with TRBD1. The germline V gene has CDR1 MNHEY and CDR2 SVGAGI. The CDR3 length is 15 residues. With V trimmed by 7 bases and J by 5 bases, 7 bases remained unmatched. CDR3 loop: CASTPRTGHNSPLHF. In DNA, the CDR3 is TGTGCCAGCACTCCCCGGACAGGGCATAATTCACCCCTCCACTTT.

This rearrangement joins TRBV2 to TRBJ1-5; D remains ambiguous. CDR1 and CDR2 from the germline V gene are SNHLY and FYNNEI. V dropped 0 bases and J dropped 2 bases, with 11 bases sitting between them. This CDR3 has 16 amino acids. The CDR3 DNA reads TGTGCCAGCAGTGAAGCAAGAGGTAATGGCAATCAGCCCCAGCATTTT. Translation: CASSEARGNGNQPQHF.

The chain carries TRBV14 and TRBJ1-3; weak D call: TRBD1 (5 bases). This CDR3 spans 14 amino acids. Trimming stripped 4 bases from V and 3 bases from J, with 10 bases between. Germline V gene data show CDR1 as SGHDN and CDR2 as FVKESK. In DNA, the CDR3 is TGTGCCAGCAGCCCTCGGACACTTGGAAACACCATATATTTT. Amino acid sequence: CASSPRTLGNTIYF.

This clone is a singleton in its sample. The chain recombines TRBV7-9 with TRBJ2-7; TRBD1 matches at 10 bases. The V segment lost 3 bases and the J segment 5 bases; nucleotides outside the gene matches: 4. Germline V CDR1 and CDR2: SEHNR, FQNEAQ (reference sequence). This CDR3 is built from 14 residues. CDR3 residues: CASSFGTGDHEQYF. In nucleotides, the CDR3 is TGTGCCAGCAGCTTCGGGACAGGGGATCACGAGCAGTACTTC. The variable domain in full, with the rest retrieved from reference TRBV7-9 and TRBJ2-7, is DTGVSQNPRHKITKRGQNVTFRCDPISEHNRLYWYRQTLGQGPEFLTYFQNEAQLEKSRLLSDRFSAERPKGSFSTLEIQRTEQGDSAMYLCASSFGTGDHEQYFGPGTRLTVT.

The rearrangement links TRBV5-1 to TRBJ2-3; 16 nucleotides match TRBD2. The CDR3 runs 16 residues. Germline values: CDR1 SGHRS, CDR2 YFSETQ. V was pared by 4 bases and J by 6 bases, with 5 bases of the junction left unmatched. For the CDR3, the DNA is TGCGCCAGCAGCGCCGGGACTAGCGGGGGGGCTGATACGCAGTATTTT. Its translation is CASSAGTSGGADTQYF.

The chain uses TRBV7-2 and TRBJ1-2; 9 nucleotides align to TRBD1. Germline CDR1 is SGHTA and CDR2 is FQGNSA. Trimming took 1 base from V and 8 from J; bases not matched to a gene: 8. The CDR3 length is 15 residues. CDR3 sequence reads: CASSLGPTGGGGYTF. CDR3 nucleotides: TGTGCCAGCAGCTTAGGACCGACAGGGGGAGGAGGCTACACCTTC. The whole variable domain, remainder taken from reference TRBV7-2 and TRBJ1-2, is GAGVSQSPSNKVTEKGKDVELRCDPISGHTALYWYRQSLGQGLEFLIYFQGNSAPDKSGLPSDRFSAERTGGSVSTLTIQRTQQEDSAVYLCASSLGPTGGGGYTFGSGTRLTVV.

This clone was recorded only once. This chain joins TRBV28 and TRBJ1-1, with D uncertain. CDR1 is MDHEN and CDR2 is SYDVKM in the germline V gene. V was cut by 4 bases and J by 4 bases, with 4 bases left in between. CDR3 length: 11 residues. The CDR3 spells CASSSSTEAFF. The CDR3, as DNA: TGTGCCAGCAGTTCATCCACTGAAGCTTTCTTT.

This chain connects TRBV9 to TRBJ2-5, with 7 bases lining up with TRBD1. The V gene end was trimmed by 0 bases and the J gene end by 2 bases; junction bases not matched to a gene: 1. CDR3 size: 14 residues. Germline V gene sequence: CDR1 SGDLS, CDR2 YYNGEE. The CDR3 protein is CASSVGRGQETQYF. Here the CDR3 DNA reads TGTGCCAGCAGCGTAGGCAGGGGGCAAGAGACCCAGTACTTC.

The chain employs TRBV30 and TRBJ2-2, with 8 bases fitting TRBD1. After removal of 8 bases from V and 4 bases from J, the junction contained 12 bases not matched to a gene. Germline CDR1 and CDR2: GTSNPN and SVGIG (reference sequence). The CDR3 runs to 15 residues. The CDR3 is CARTSGQGGTGELFF. The CDR3 region has the DNA TGTGCCCGCACTTCCGGACAGGGCGGCACCGGGGAGCTGTTTTTT.

CDR3 amino acids: CASRTGTGETQYF. Here the CDR3 DNA reads TGCGCCAGCAGAACCGGGACAGGGGAGACCCAGTACTTC. The chain couples TRBV5-1 to TRBJ2-5, with 9 bases that match TRBD1. Germline assignment: CDR1 SGHRS and CDR2 YFSETQ. CDR3 size: 13 residues. V trimming: 5 bases; J trimming: 5 bases; junction bases outside the gene matches: 4.

V usage is TRBV24-1 and J usage is TRBJ2-5, with 7 bases that match TRBD2. The V and J ends lost 5 bases and 2 bases, in that order; junction bases with no gene match: 13. Per the germline V gene, CDR1 is KGHDR and CDR2 is SFDVKD. The CDR3 spans 17 residues. In nucleotides, the CDR3 is TGTGCCACCAGTGGGATTGGGAGGGGTACGGAACAAGAGACCCAGTACTTC. Translating gives CATSGIGRGTEQETQYF.

V gene TRBV2 combines with J gene TRBJ1-5, with D hard to call. The germline CDR1 and CDR2 sequences are SNHLY and FYNNEI. Trimming took off 6 bases at V and 7 bases at J, with 13 bases between the two ends. The length of the CDR3 is 13 residues. CDR3: CASRGAGGQPQHF. The CDR3 coding sequence is TGTGCCAGCAGAGGAGCGGGAGGCCAGCCCCAGCATTTT.

This CDR3 reads CASTRGQGANYEQYF. In DNA form, the CDR3 reads TGTGCCAGCACTAGGGGACAGGGGGCAAACTACGAGCAGTACTTC. V gene TRBV6-4 combines with J gene TRBJ2-7, with TRBD1 matching over 12 bases. CDR3 length: 15 amino acids. The germline gives CDR1 MRHNA, CDR2 SNTAGT. V lost 7 bases to trimming and J lost 3 bases; unmatched junction nucleotides: 7.

This chain links TRBV2 with TRBJ1-2, with 8 bases lining up with TRBD1. This CDR3 spans 14 amino acids. From germline, CDR1 is SNHLY and CDR2 FYNNEI. The trim removed 2 bases at V and 2 bases at J, leaving 1 base unmatched. The CDR3 nucleotides are TGTGCCAGCAGTGAACAGGGGGCGAACTATGGCTACACCTTC. Translated, it gives CASSEQGANYGYTF.

This rearrangement joins TRBV29-1 to TRBJ1-1; 9 nucleotides match TRBD1. The CDR3 consists of 12 residues. V was pared by 7 bases and J by 5 bases, with 5 bases of the junction left unmatched. CDR1 and CDR2 from the germline V gene are SQVTM and ANQGSEA. The DNA of the CDR3 is TGCAGCGCGGACAGGGGACGAACTGAAGCTTTCTTT. Amino acids: CSADRGRTEAFF.

This chain joins TRBV3-1 (or the pseudogene TRBV3-2) and TRBJ2-3, with a weak D call TRBD1 (6 bases). CDR1 is LGHDT and CDR2 is YNNKEL in the germline V gene (reference sequence). V was pared by 4 bases and J by 4 bases, with 12 bases between. This CDR3 contains 14 residues. The DNA for the CDR3 is TGTGCCAGCAGCCCCACAGGGTGGCCAGATACGCAGTATTTT. This gives the protein CASSPTGWPDTQYF.